This T cell receptor beta chain was identified in a study of control samples from healthy donors and cancer patients. Sequencing used immunoSEQ multiplex PCR; TCRdb keeps in-frame clones, though not all of them. The data contain some 140,000 clones, roughly nine tenths of them seen just once; the ten biggest clones take up 8.5% to 9.5%. V lost 3 bases and J lost 0, with 8 bases in between. The germline V gene has CDR1 MDHEN and CDR2 SYDVKM. CDR3 length equals 14 residues. The chain couples TRBV28 to TRBJ1-1; D unclear. Source material: blood. The TCR was taken from a woman in her twenties or thirties in good health. CDR3 amino acids: CASSFPHVNTEAFF. Written as DNA, the CDR3 is TGTGCCAGCAGTTTTCCACATGTGAACACTGAAGCTTTCTTT.